The 26 T cell receptor beta chains given below trace back to one sample, sequenced in a study of cytomegalovirus exposure and HLA in healthy donors. Researchers ran the PCR with 60 Vbeta and 13 Jbeta primers. Only in-frame clones appear in the TCRdb table, and some are missing; sequencing was by immunoSEQ multiplex PCR. The table lists tens of thousands of clones. Sequenced sample: PBMCs. These receptor sequences come from a male donor in good health and CMV-seronegative.

The rearrangement links TRBV19 to TRBJ2-7; 14 nucleotides agree with TRBD2. This CDR3 contains 14 residues. V shed 7 bases and J 6 bases; nucleotides not matched to a gene: 5. CDR1 and CDR2 (germline): LNHDA, SQIVND (reference sequence). This CDR3 is CASTLGLAGGEQYF. The CDR3 bases are TGTGCCAGTACCCTCGGACTAGCGGGAGGCGAGCAGTACTTC.

The rearrangement links TRBV6-5 to TRBJ2-7; TRBD2 matches at 10 bases. Germline CDR1 and CDR2: MNHEY and SVGAGI. Trimming cost V 0 bases and J 2 bases; bases outside gene matches: 4. CDR3 length: 16 residues. The CDR3 nucleotides read TGTGCCAGCAGTTACTCTACTAGCGGGATAGCCTACGAGCAGTACTTC. It specifies CASSYSTSGIAYEQYF.

The chain carries TRBV11-1 and TRBJ2-7; D remains unclear. The V end lost 5 bases, the J end lost 3 bases, and 14 bases lay between the germline ends. The CDR3 has 14 residues. Germline assignment: CDR1 SGHAT and CDR2 FQDESV (reference sequence). The CDR3, as DNA: TGTGCCAGCAGCCTAACCGACATGAGCTACGAGCAGTACTTC. Amino acids: CASSLTDMSYEQYF.

The V and J genes are TRBV19 and TRBJ2-7, with D perhaps matching TRBD2 (6 bases). CDR1 LNHDA and CDR2 SQIVND come from the germline V gene (reference sequence). Trimming stripped 4 bases from V and 6 bases from J, with 16 bases between. The CDR3 runs to 14 residues. The CDR3 region is CASSTRLGLPEQYF. For the CDR3, the DNA is TGTGCCAGTAGTACCCGACTAGGTCTTCCCGAGCAGTACTTC.

This rearrangement joins TRBV7-9 to TRBJ1-6, with 8 bases lining up with TRBD1. The CDR3 length is 14 residues. The germline V gene has CDR1 SEHNR and CDR2 FQNEAQ (reference sequence). The J segment lost 9 bases and the V segment lost 6 bases, leaving 7 bases of the junction unmatched. The CDR3 is CASRPPTGGSPLHF. CDR3 sequence (DNA): TGTGCCAGCAGGCCTCCTACAGGGGGTTCACCCCTCCACTTT.

The J gene is TRBJ2-4, the V gene TRBV6-4; D call uncertain. The CDR3 spans 16 residues. The germline V gene encodes CDR1 MRHNA and CDR2 SNTAGT. V was shortened by 5 bases and J by 0 bases, with 14 bases between the two germline ends. The CDR3 DNA reads TGTGCCAGCAGTCCTGACGGGTTCATAGCCAAAAACATTCAGTACTTC. Its translation: CASSPDGFIAKNIQYF.

CDR3 region: CASSLGGTGGGNTIYF. The CDR3 DNA reads TGTGCCAGCAGCTTAGGGGGGACAGGGGGCGGAAACACCATATATTTT. The rearrangement links TRBV7-2 to TRBJ1-3; 12 bases are shared with TRBD1. The CDR3 sequence is 16 residues long. The ends lost 1 base at V and 4 bases at J; junction bases unmatched: 2. Per the germline V gene, CDR1 is SGHTA and CDR2 is FQGNSA.

DNA of the CDR3: TGTGCCAGCAGCTCACTAGCGGGAGAGGGGACCCAGTACTTC. This sequence encodes CASSSLAGEGTQYF. This chain links TRBV7-8 with TRBJ2-5; 11 bases match TRBD2. Germline values: CDR1 SGHVS, CDR2 FQNEAQ. Trimming took 4 bases from V and 7 from J; bases not matched to a gene: 5. The CDR3 length is 14 residues.

The J gene is TRBJ1-4, the V gene TRBV27; 7 nucleotides line up with TRBD1. In germline, CDR1 is MNHEY, CDR2 SMNVEV (reference sequence). The length of the CDR3 is 15 residues. Unmatched junction bases numbered 7, after V lost 3 bases and J lost 6 bases. The CDR3 here is CASSLAPGTDEKLFF. CDR3 coding DNA: TGTGCCAGCAGTTTGGCCCCCGGGACAGATGAAAAACTGTTTTTT.

Here the CDR3 reads CASSYVGGANTEAFF. In DNA, the CDR3 is TGTGCCAGCAGTTACGTCGGGGGAGCGAACACTGAAGCTTTCTTT. This chain joins TRBV6-6 and TRBJ1-1; weak D call: TRBD1 (5 bases). The CDR3 extends over 15 amino acids. The germline V gene encodes CDR1 MNHNY and CDR2 SVGAGI (reference sequence). With 2 bases removed from V and 1 base from J, the gap between germline ends came to 11 bases.

V and J are TRBV30 and TRBJ2-5, with TRBD2 matching over 7 bases. V shed 5 bases, J shed 1 base, and the junction held 7 bases outside the gene matches. CDR3 length: 14 amino acids. The germline V gene has CDR1 GTSNPN and CDR2 SVGIG (reference sequence). The CDR3 sequence is CAWGPLAGQETQYF. The CDR3 DNA follows: TGTGCCTGGGGTCCGTTAGCGGGCCAAGAGACCCAGTACTTC.

This sequence joins TRBV9 and TRBJ2-3, with TRBD2 matching over 12 bases. The ends lost 0 bases at V and 2 bases at J; junction bases unmatched: 13. The CDR3 has 20 amino acids. Germline assignment: CDR1 SGDLS and CDR2 YYNGEE. In nucleotides, the CDR3 is TGTGCCAGCAGCGTAGAGGCTAGCGGGAGGGCCGACGGGTACACAGATACGCAGTATTTT. As protein: CASSVEASGRADGYTDTQYF.

The chain carries TRBV11-3 and TRBJ1-1; D ambiguous. V lost 5 bases and J 4 bases, leaving 11 bases between the germline ends. The CDR3 covers 13 residues. CDR1 is SGHNT and CDR2 is YENEEA in the germline V gene. CDR3 residues: CASSLQAGTEAFF. CDR3 in DNA: TGTGCCAGCAGCCTTCAAGCGGGCACTGAAGCTTTCTTT.

This chain connects TRBV28 to TRBJ2-3; 8 nucleotides align to TRBD2. The CDR3 consists of 13 residues. Germline V gives CDR1 MDHEN, CDR2 SYDVKM. Germline trimming cut 7 bases from V and 3 bases from J; bases unmatched to any gene: 3. The CDR3 DNA is TGTGCCAGCAAGGCGGGAGGTACAGATACGCAGTATTTT. The encoded protein is CASKAGGTDTQYF.

The chain combines TRBV25-1 with TRBJ2-5, with 11 bases that match TRBD1. The CDR3 totals 16 residues. Germline V CDR1 and CDR2: MGHDK, SYGVNS. V lost 1 base to trimming and J lost 4 bases; unmatched junction nucleotides: 5. The CDR3 sequence is CASSEFRTGGGETQYF. For the CDR3, the DNA is TGTGCCAGCAGTGAATTTCGGACAGGGGGCGGAGAGACCCAGTACTTC.

The chain carries TRBV27 and TRBJ1-3; D is possibly TRBD1 (5 bases). The CDR3 loop spans 18 amino acids. With 4 bases removed from V and 1 base from J, the gap between germline ends came to 20 bases. Germline loops: CDR1 MNHEY, CDR2 SMNVEV (reference sequence). The CDR3 DNA sequence: TGTGCCAGCAGTTCGCACTGGGCTCGGGAGGGGTCTGGAAACACCATATATTTT. Translating it yields CASSSHWAREGSGNTIYF.

The chain links TRBV6-5 to TRBJ1-5; D not resolved. The CDR3 covers 13 residues. CDR1 and CDR2 from the germline V gene are MNHEY and SVGAGI. V lost 6 bases, J lost 2 bases, and 8 bases lay in between. CDR3: CASSTRGNQPQHF. CDR3 in DNA: TGTGCCAGCAGCACTCGAGGCAATCAGCCCCAGCATTTT.

This chain links TRBV9 with TRBJ2-7, with 8 positions matching TRBD2. The trim removed 4 bases at V and 6 bases at J, leaving 9 bases unmatched. CDR3 length: 14 residues. CDR1 is SGDLS and CDR2 is YYNGEE in the germline V gene. The CDR3 DNA follows: TGTGCCAGCAGCCGGGAGGGTATTAAGCGCGAGCAGTACTTC. The encoded protein is CASSREGIKREQYF.

This chain connects TRBV7-9 to TRBJ2-2; 9 nucleotides align to TRBD1. There are 18 residues in the CDR3. The germline CDR1 and CDR2 sequences are SEHNR and FQNEAQ (reference sequence). V lost 9 bases and J lost 5; bases outside the gene matches: 19. CDR3: CASPLEQRDREVTGELFF. The CDR3 DNA reads TGTGCCAGTCCGTTAGAGCAGCGGGACAGGGAGGTGACCGGGGAGCTGTTTTTT.

J is TRBJ1-4 and V is TRBV5-4; TRBD1 might be the D (5 bases). The germline CDR1 and CDR2 sequences are SGHNT and YYREEE (reference sequence). V was cut by 0 bases and J by 6 bases, with 9 bases left in between. The length of the CDR3 is 14 residues. The CDR3 is CASSLGGVDEKLFF. In DNA, the CDR3 is TGTGCCAGCAGCTTGGGGGGGGTGGATGAAAAACTGTTTTTT.

This sequence joins TRBV6-1 and TRBJ1-4; D not certain. Trimming shortened V by 3 bases and J by 5 bases, and 22 bases separated the two germline ends. The CDR3 extends over 18 amino acids. Germline-derived CDR1 and CDR2 are MNHNS and SASEGT. The CDR3 loop is CASSDCPSLLVDNEKLFF. DNA of the CDR3: TGTGCCAGCAGTGACTGTCCAAGTCTCCTAGTCGACAATGAAAAACTGTTTTTT.

This chain links TRBV19 with TRBJ2-7, with a tentative D call TRBD1 (5 bases). V lost 8 bases, J lost 5 bases, and 13 bases lay in between. This CDR3 has 12 amino acids. Germline CDR1 reads LNHDA; CDR2 reads SQIVND (reference sequence). The CDR3 DNA sequence: TGTGCCAGTGGGTCAGGGTGGAACGAGCAGTACTTC. Amino acid sequence: CASGSGWNEQYF.

The chain combines TRBV5-1 with TRBJ2-3, with TRBD1 matching 9 bases. Germline CDR1 is SGHRS and CDR2 is YFSETQ. V lost 7 bases, J lost 1 base, and 10 bases stayed unmatched. CDR3 length: 16 amino acids. The CDR3 spells CASGTPRDRGTDTQYF. The CDR3 bases are TGCGCCAGCGGCACCCCCCGGGACAGGGGCACAGATACGCAGTATTTT.

V is TRBV19 and J is TRBJ2-5; possible D gene TRBD2, 6 bases. V lost 1 base and J lost 3, with 15 bases in between. The CDR3 is made up of 16 amino acids. CDR1 LNHDA and CDR2 SQIVND come from the germline V gene (reference sequence). CDR3 region: CASSIVGRLGKETQYF. The CDR3, as DNA: TGTGCCAGTAGTATAGTAGGGCGACTAGGAAAAGAGACCCAGTACTTC.

This chain links TRBV9 with TRBJ2-7; D call uncertain. Trimming removed 3 bases at V and 6 bases at J, with 13 bases between. Germline assignment: CDR1 SGDLS and CDR2 YYNGEE. The CDR3 covers 13 residues. CDR3 sequence reads: CASSDERSGEQYF. The CDR3 DNA sequence: TGTGCCAGCAGCGACGAAAGGAGTGGCGAGCAGTACTTC.

The rearrangement joins TRBV6-1 to TRBJ2-1, with 12 bases that match TRBD2. V was clipped by 6 bases and J by 5 bases; unmatched bases: 2. The CDR3 has 14 amino acids. Germline V gene data show CDR1 as MNHNS and CDR2 as SASEGT. CDR3 sequence reads: CASRGLAGHNEQFF. CDR3 DNA: TGTGCCAGCAGGGGACTAGCGGGCCACAATGAGCAGTTCTTC.